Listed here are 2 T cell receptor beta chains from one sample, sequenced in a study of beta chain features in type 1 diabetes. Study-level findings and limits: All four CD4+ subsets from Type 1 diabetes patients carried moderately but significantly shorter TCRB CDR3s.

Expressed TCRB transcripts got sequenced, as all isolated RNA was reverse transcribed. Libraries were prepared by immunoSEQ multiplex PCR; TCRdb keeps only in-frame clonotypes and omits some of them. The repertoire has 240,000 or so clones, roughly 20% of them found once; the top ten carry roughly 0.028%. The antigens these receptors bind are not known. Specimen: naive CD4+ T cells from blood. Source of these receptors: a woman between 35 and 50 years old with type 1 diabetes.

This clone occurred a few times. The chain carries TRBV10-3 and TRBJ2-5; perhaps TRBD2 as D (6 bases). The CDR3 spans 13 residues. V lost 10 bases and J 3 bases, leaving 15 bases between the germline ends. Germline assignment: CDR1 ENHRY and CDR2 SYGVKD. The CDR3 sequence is CASGTQEKETQYF. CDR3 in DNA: TGTGCCAGCGGGACCCAGGAGAAAGAGACCCAGTACTTC.

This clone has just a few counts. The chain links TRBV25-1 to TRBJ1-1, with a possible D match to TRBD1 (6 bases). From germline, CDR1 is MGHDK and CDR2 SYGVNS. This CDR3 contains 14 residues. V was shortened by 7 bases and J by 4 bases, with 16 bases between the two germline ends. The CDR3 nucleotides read TGTGCCAGCACCCCAAGGGGGGGTTCCACTGAAGCTTTCTTT. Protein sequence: CASTPRGGSTEAFF.